This T cell receptor (beta chain) was sequenced during a study of regulatory T cells in long-lasting Graves disease. The CDR3 runs 12 residues. Germline CDR1 is DFQATT and CDR2 is SNEGSKA (reference sequence). After removal of 4 bases from V and 7 bases from J, the junction contained 4 bases not matched to a gene. Investigators prepared the TCR beta libraries by applying iRepertoire HTBI primers and Arm-PCR of CDR3 regions. In TCRdb, the multiplex PCR reads were re-called with MiXCR into one record per CDR3 protein. The table includes hundreds of thousands of distinct CDR3 sequences, 25% to 35% detected once. Time point noted: persistent/refractory GD, antithyroid drugs over 5 years with positive TRAb. Construction of the TCR library relied on RNA isolated from PBMCs.

Sequenced here: peripheral blood mononuclear cells (PBMCs), sampled when the disease was refractory, from a patient treated with antithyroid drugs. This TCR came from a female donor with Graves disease. The chain recombines TRBV20-1 with TRBJ1-5, with 7 positions matching TRBD1. This chain's CDR3 is CSAKGAWQPQHF. CDR3 DNA: TGCAGTGCTAAGGGGGCATGGCAGCCCCAGCATTTT.